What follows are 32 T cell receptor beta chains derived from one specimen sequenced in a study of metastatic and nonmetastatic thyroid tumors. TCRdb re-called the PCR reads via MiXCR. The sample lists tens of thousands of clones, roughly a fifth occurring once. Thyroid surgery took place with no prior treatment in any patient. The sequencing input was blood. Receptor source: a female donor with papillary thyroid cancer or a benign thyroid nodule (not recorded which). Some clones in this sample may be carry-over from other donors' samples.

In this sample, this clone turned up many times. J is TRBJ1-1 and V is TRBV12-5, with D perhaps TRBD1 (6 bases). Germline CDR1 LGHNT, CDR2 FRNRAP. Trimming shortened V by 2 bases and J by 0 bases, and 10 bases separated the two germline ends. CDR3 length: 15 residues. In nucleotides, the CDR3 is TGTGCTAGTGGTTTGTCCCGGGACATGAACACTGAAGCTTTCTTT. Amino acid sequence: CASGLSRDMNTEAFF.

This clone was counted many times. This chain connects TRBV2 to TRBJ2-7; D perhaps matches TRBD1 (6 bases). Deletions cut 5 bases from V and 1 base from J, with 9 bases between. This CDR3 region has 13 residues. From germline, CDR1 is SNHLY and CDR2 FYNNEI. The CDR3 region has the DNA TGTGCCAGCAGTCGGGACACTTCCTACGAGCAGTACTTC. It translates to CASSRDTSYEQYF.

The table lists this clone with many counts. Here the CDR3 reads CAWSVGGPNEKLFF. The CDR3 region has the DNA TGTGCCTGGAGTGTAGGGGGCCCTAATGAAAAACTGTTTTTT. The chain has TRBV30 and TRBJ1-4; 7 positions agree with TRBD1. Germline CDR1 is GTSNPN and CDR2 is SVGIG (reference sequence). The CDR3 length is 14 residues. With V trimmed by 0 bases and J by 3 bases, 1 base remained unmatched.

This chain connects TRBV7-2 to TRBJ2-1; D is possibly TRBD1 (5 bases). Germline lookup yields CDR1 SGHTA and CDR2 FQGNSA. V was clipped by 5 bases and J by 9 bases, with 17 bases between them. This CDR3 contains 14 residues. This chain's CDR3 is CASSQTVSDTEQFF. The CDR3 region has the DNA TGTGCCAGCAGCCAGACAGTCTCCGACACTGAGCAGTTCTTC.

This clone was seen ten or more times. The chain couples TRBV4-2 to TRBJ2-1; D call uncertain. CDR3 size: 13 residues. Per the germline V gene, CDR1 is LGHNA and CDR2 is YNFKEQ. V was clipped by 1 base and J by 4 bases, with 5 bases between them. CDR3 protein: CASSQGVYNEQFF. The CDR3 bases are TGTGCCAGCAGCCAAGGAGTGTACAATGAGCAGTTCTTC.

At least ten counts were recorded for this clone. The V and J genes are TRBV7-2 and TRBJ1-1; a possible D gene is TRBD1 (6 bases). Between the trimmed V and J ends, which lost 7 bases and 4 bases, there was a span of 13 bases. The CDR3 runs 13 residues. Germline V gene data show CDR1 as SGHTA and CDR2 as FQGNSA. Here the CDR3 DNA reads TGTGCCAGCACTGGACAGTACTCCACTGAAGCTTTCTTT. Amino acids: CASTGQYSTEAFF.

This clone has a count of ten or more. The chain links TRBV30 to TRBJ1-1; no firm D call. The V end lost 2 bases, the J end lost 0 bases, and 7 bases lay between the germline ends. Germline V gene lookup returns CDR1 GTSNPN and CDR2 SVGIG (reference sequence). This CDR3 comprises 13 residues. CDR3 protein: CAWSPDMNTEAFF. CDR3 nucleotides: TGTGCCTGGAGTCCAGACATGAACACTGAAGCTTTCTTT.

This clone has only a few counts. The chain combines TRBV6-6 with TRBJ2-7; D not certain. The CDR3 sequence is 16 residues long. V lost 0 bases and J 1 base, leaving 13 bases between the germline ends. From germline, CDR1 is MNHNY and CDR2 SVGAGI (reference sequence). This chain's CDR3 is CASSYSIRIYSYEQYF. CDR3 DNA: TGTGCCAGCAGTTACTCGATCCGAATTTATTCCTACGAGCAGTACTTC.

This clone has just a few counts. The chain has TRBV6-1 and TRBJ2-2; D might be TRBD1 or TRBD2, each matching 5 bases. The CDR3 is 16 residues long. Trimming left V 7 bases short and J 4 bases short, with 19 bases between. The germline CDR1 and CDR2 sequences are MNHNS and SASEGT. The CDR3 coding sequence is TGTGCCAGCACCAGAAGGGTGGGGGAATGCACCGGGGAGCTGTTTTTT. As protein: CASTRRVGECTGELFF.

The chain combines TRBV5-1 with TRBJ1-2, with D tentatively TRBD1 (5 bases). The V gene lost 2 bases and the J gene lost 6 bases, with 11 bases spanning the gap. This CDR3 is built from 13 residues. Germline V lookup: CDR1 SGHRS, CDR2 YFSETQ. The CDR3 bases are TGCGCCAGCAGCTTTCAGGGTGGCGATGGCTACACCTTC. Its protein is CASSFQGGDGYTF.

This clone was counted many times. The CDR3 sequence: CSVPLTEEPYEQYF. CDR3 DNA sequence: TGCAGCGTTCCCCTGACAGAGGAACCCTACGAGCAGTACTTC. V and J are TRBV29-1 and TRBJ2-7; D might be TRBD1 (5 bases). The germline CDR1 and CDR2 sequences are SQVTM and ANQGSEA. The CDR3 is made up of 14 amino acids. V was trimmed by 5 bases and J by 2 bases, leaving 16 bases between them.

The CDR3 spells CASTRTPHSPEKLFF. In nucleotides, the CDR3 is TGTGCCAGCACTCGAACCCCCCACTCGCCGGAAAAACTGTTTTTT. The J gene is TRBJ1-4, the V gene TRBV6-1; no clear D gene. The CDR3 is 15 residues long. V was cut by 7 bases and J by 8 bases, with 20 bases left in between. Germline loops: CDR1 MNHNS, CDR2 SASEGT.

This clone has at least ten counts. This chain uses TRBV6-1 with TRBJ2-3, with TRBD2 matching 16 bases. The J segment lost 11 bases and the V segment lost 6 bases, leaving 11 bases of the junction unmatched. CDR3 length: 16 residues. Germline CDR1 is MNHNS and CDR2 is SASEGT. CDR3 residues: CASSPGLAGGRFRQYF. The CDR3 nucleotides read TGTGCCAGCAGCCCGGGACTAGCGGGGGGGCGGTTCAGGCAGTATTTT.

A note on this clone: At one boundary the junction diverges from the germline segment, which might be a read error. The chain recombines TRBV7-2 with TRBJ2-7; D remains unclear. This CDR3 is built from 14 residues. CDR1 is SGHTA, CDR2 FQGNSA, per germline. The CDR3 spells CASSPRHDSYEQNF. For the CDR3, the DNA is TGTGCCAGTAGCCCCCGACACGACTCCTACGAGCAGAACTTC.

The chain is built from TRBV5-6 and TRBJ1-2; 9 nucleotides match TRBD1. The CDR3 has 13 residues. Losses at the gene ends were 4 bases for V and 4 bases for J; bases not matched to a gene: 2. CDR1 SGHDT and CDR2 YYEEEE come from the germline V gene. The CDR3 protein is CASSQTGGYGYTF. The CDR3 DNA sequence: TGTGCCAGCAGCCAGACAGGGGGCTATGGCTACACCTTC.

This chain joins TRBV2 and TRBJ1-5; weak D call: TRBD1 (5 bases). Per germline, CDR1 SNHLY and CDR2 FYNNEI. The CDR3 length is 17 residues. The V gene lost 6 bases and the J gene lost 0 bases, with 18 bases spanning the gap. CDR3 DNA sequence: TGTGCCAGCAGGGCCAGGGCTTCGTTGGGTAGCAATCAGCCCCAGCATTTT. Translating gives CASRARASLGSNQPQHF.

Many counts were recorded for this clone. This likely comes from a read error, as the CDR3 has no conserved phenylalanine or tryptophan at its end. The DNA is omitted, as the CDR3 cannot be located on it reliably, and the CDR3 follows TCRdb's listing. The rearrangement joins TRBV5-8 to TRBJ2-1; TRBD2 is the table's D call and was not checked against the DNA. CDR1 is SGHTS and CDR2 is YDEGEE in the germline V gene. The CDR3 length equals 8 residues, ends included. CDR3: CASSPAGT.

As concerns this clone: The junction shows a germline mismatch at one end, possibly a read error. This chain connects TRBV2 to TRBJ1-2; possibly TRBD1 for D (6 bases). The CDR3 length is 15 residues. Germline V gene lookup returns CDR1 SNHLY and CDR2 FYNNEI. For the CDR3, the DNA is TGTGCCAGCAGGGACAGATTGGCCGGAAACTATGCCTACACCTTC. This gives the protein CASRDRLAGNYAYTF.

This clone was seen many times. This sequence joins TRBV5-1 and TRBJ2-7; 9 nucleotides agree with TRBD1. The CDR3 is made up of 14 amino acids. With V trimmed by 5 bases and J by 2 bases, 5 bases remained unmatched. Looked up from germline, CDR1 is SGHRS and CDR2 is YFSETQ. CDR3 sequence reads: CASSGGQGPYEQYF. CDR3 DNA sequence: TGCGCCAGCAGTGGAGGACAGGGGCCCTACGAGCAGTACTTC.

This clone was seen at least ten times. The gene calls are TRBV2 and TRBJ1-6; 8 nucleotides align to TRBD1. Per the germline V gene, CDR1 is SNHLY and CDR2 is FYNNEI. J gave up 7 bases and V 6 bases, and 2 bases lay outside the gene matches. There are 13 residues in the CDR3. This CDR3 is CASSGQGNSPLHF. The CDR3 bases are TGTGCCAGCAGCGGACAGGGAAATTCACCCCTCCACTTT.

CDR3 bases: TGTGCCAGCAGTCCGCCCGGACTAGCGGGTGTGCTTTATGAATCCTACGAGCAGTACTTC. Translated: CASSPPGLAGVLYESYEQYF. The V and J genes are TRBV6-9 and TRBJ2-7, with 11 bases aligning to TRBD2. V dropped 5 bases and J dropped 1; count of bases not matched to a gene: 19. The CDR3 is 20 residues long. CDR1 MNHGY and CDR2 SVAAGI come from the germline V gene.

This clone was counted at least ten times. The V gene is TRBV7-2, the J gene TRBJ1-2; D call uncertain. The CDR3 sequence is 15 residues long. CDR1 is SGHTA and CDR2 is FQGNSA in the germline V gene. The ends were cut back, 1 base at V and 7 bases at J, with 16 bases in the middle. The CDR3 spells CASSLGTHSVAGYTF. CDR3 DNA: TGTGCCAGCAGCTTAGGGACCCACTCCGTAGCTGGCTACACCTTC.

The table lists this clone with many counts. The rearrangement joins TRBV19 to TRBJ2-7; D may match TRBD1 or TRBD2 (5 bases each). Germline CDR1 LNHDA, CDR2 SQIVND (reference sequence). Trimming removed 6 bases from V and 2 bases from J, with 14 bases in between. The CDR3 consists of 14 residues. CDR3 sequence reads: CASSTAGAPYEQYF. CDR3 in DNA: TGTGCCAGTAGCACGGCCGGGGCCCCCTACGAGCAGTACTTC.

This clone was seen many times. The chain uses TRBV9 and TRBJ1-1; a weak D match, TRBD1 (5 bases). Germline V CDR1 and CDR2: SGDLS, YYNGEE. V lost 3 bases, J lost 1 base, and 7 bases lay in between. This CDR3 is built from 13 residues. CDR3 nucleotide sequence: TGTGCCAGCAGCGCCGGACAGAACACTGAAGCTTTCTTT. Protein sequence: CASSAGQNTEAFF.

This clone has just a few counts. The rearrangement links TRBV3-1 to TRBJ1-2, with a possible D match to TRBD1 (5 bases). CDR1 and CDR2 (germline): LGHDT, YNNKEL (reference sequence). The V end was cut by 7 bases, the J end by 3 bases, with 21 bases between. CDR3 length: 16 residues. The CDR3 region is CASTLGAGVWDYGYTF. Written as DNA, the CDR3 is TGTGCCAGCACTTTAGGGGCGGGGGTATGGGACTATGGCTACACCTTC. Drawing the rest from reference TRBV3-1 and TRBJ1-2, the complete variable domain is DTAVSQTPKYLVTQMGNDKSIKCEQNLGHDTMYWYKQDSKKFLKIMFSYNNKELIINETVPNRFSPKSPDKAHLNLHINSLELGDSAVYFCASTLGAGVWDYGYTFGSGTRLTVV.

The CDR3: CASRPTGTHGELFF. The DNA for the CDR3 is TGTGCCAGCAGGCCCACAGGGACGCACGGGGAGCTGTTTTTT. The gene calls are TRBV28 and TRBJ2-2, with a weak D call TRBD1 (6 bases). Germline loops: CDR1 MDHEN, CDR2 SYDVKM. The CDR3 runs 14 residues. V was clipped by 6 bases and J by 7 bases, with 15 bases between them.

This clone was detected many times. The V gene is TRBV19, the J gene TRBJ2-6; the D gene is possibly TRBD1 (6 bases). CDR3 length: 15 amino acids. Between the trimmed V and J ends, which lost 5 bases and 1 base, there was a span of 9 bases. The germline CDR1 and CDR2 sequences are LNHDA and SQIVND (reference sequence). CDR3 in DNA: TGTGCCAGTAGTCCCCAGGGGTCTGGGGCCAACGTCCTGACTTTC. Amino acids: CASSPQGSGANVLTF.

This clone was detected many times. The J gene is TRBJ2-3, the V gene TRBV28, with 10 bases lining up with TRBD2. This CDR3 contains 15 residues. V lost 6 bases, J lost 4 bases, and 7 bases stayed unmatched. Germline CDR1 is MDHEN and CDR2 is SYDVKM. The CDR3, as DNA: TGTGCCAGCAGACCCACTAGCGGGGTCGCAGATACGCAGTATTTT. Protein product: CASRPTSGVADTQYF. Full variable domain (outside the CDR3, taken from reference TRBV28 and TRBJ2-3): DVKVTQSSRYLVKRTGEKVFLECVQDMDHENMFWYRQDPGLGLRLIYFSYDVKMKEKGDIPEGYSVSREKKERFSLILESASTNQTSMYLCASRPTSGVADTQYFGPGTRLTVL.

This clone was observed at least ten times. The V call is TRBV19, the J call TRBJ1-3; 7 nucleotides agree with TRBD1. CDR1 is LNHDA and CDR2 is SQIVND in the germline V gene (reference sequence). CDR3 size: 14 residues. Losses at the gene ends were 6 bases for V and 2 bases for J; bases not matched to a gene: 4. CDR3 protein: CASSTGVAGNTIYF. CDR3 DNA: TGTGCCAGTAGCACAGGGGTAGCTGGAAACACCATATATTTT.

The CDR3: CASSPLGNTYNEQFF. The CDR3 region has the DNA TGTGCCAGCTCACCACTGGGGAACACCTACAATGAGCAGTTCTTC. The chain carries TRBV18 and TRBJ2-1; unclear D gene. The CDR3 spans 15 residues. Trimming removed 1 base at V and 2 bases at J, with 9 bases between. Germline CDR1 and CDR2: KGHSH and LQKENI. Variable domain in full (rest from reference TRBV18 and TRBJ2-1): NAGVMQNPRHLVRRRGQEARLRCSPMKGHSHVYWYRQLPEEGLKFMVYLQKENIIDESGMPKERFSAEFPKEGPSILRIQQVVRGDSAAYFCASSPLGNTYNEQFFGPGTRLTVL.

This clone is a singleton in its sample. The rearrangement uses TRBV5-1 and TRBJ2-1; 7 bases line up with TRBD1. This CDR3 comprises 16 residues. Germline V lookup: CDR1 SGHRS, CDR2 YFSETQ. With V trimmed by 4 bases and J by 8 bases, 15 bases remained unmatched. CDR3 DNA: TGCGCCAGCAGCACGGAACAGGTTGAAGGGGGCGATGAGCAGTTCTTC. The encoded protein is CASSTEQVEGGDEQFF.

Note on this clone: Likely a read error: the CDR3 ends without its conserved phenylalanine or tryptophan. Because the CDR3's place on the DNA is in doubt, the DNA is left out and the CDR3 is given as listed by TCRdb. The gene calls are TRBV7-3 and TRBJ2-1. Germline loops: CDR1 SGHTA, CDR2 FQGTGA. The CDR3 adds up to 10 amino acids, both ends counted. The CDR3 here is CASSSYRRIR.